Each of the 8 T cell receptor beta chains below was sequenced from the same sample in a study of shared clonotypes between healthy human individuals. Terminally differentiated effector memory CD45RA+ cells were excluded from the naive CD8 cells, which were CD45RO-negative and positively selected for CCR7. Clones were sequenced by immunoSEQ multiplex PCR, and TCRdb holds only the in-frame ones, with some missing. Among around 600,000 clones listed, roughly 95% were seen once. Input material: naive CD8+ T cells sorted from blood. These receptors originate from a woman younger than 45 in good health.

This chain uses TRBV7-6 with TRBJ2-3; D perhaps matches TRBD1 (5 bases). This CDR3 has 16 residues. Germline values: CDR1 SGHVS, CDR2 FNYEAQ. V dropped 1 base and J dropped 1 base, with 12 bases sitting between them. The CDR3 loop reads CASSLGAGSGTDTQYF. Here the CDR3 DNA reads TGTGCCAGCAGCTTAGGGGCAGGGTCGGGCACAGATACGCAGTATTTT. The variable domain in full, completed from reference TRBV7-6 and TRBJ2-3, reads GAGVSQSPRYKVTKRGQDVALRCDPISGHVSLYWYRQALGQGPEFLTYFNYEAQQDKSGLPNDRFSAERPEGSISTLTIQRTEQRDSAMYRCASSLGAGSGTDTQYFGPGTRLTVL.

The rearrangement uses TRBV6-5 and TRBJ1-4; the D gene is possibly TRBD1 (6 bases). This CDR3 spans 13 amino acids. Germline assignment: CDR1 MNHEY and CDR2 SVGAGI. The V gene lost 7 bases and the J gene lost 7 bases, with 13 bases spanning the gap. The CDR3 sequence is CASNTGGGEKLFF. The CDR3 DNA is TGTGCCAGCAACACGGGGGGCGGTGAAAAACTGTTTTTT.

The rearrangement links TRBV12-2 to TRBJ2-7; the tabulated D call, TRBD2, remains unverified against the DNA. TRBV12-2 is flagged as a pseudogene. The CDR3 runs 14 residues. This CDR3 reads CAIIAGPETYEQYF. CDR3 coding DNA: TGTGCAATTATCGCGGGGCCAGAAACCTACGAGCAGTACTTC.

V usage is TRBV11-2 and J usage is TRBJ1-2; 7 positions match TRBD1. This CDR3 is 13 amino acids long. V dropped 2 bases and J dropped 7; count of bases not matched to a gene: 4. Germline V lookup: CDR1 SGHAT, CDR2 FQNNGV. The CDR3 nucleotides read TGTGCCAGCAGCTTAAAACAGGGGTCTGGCTACACCTTC. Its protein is CASSLKQGSGYTF.

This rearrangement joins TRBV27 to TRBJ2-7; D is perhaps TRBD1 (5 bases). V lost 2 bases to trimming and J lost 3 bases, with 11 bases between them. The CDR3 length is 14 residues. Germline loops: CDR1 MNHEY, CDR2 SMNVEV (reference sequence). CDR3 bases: TGTGCCAGCAGTTTACTAGGGGAAGACTACGAGCAGTACTTC. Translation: CASSLLGEDYEQYF.

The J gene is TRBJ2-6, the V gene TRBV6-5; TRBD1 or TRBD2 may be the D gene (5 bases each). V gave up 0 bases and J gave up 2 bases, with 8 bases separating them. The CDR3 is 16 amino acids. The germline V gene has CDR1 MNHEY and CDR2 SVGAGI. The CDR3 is CASSYSRGAGANVLTF. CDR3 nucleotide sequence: TGTGCCAGCAGTTACTCAAGAGGGGCTGGGGCCAACGTCCTGACTTTC.

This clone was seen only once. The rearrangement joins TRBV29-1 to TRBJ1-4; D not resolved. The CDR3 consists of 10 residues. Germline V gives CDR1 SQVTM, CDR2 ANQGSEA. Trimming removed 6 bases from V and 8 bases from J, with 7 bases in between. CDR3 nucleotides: TGCAGCGTCCTGACCGAAAAACTGTTTTTT. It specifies CSVLTEKLFF.

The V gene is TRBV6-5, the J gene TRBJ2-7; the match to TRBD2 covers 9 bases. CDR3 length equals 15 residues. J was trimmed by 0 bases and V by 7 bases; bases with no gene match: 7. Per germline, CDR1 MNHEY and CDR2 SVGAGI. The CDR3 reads CASTTREGDSYEQYF. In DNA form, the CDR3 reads TGTGCCAGCACTACGCGGGAGGGTGACTCCTACGAGCAGTACTTC.